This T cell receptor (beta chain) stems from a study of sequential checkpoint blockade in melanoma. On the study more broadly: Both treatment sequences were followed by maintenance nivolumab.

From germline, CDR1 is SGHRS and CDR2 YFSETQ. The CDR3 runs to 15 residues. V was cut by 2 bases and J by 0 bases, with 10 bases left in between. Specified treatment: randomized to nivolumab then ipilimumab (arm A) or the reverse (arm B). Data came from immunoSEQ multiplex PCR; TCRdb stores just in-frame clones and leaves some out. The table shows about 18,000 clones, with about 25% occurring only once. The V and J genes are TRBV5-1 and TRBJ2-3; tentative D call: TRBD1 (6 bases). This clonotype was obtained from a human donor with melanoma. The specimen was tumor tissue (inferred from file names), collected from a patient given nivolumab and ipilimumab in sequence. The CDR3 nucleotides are TGCGCCAGCAGCTTCAGGGGAGCCAGCACAGATACGCAGTATTTT. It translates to CASSFRGASTDTQYF.